A selection of T cell receptor beta chains follows, all from one sample in a study of blood T cell repertoires in COVID-19. Profiled with immunoSEQ multiplex PCR; TCRdb holds only in-frame clones, not every one. Among about 180,000 clones listed, around 83% were seen once. The sample comprised peripheral blood. The receptors come from a woman aged 25 to 45 with active or convalescent COVID-19. The CDR3 runs from the conserved cysteine through the conserved F or W. A D gene is named only where the DNA matches it firmly.

J gene | V gene | D gene | CDR3 protein
TRBJ2-2 | TRBV9 | TRBD2 | CASSAGTSGSRNTGELFF
TRBJ1-6 | TRBV4-1 | NA | CASSQDFGGLGSPLHF
TRBJ1-1 | TRBV19 | TRBD1 | CASSRKQGANTEAFF
TRBJ1-6 | TRBV27 | TRBD1 | CASSLGQGDNSPLHF
TRBJ2-7 | TRBV5-1 | NA | CASSLSGQGYEQYF
TRBJ2-7 | TRBV28 | TRBD2 | CASSHPLAGAYEQYF
TRBJ1-1 | TRBV13 | TRBD1 | CASSLVRGDTEAFF
TRBJ2-1 | TRBV9 | TRBD2 | CASSVTSGGNAYNEQFF
TRBJ1-2 | TRBV5-1 | TRBD1 | CASQGQDYGYTF
TRBJ2-3 | TRBV2 | NA | CASSDVGVDTQYF
TRBJ2-1 | TRBV2 | NA | CASSEKRAGSYNEQFF
TRBJ1-1 | TRBV9 | TRBD1 | CASSSGTGVSPAFF
TRBJ1-5 | TRBV2 | NA | CASSEEGGGNQPQHF
TRBJ1-2 | TRBV3-1/TRBV3-2 | NA | CASSQDGSGGISGYTF
TRBJ2-3 | TRBV7-2 | NA | CASSASDHTDTQYF
TRBJ1-5 | TRBV5-8 | NA | CASNDRNQPQHF
TRBJ1-1 | TRBV30 | NA | CAWSVKRGNTEAFF
TRBJ2-3 | TRBV27 | TRBD2 | CASSTLAGRTDTQYF
TRBJ1-2 | TRBV11-2 | NA | CASSFSTGFYGYTF
TRBJ1-5 | TRBV7-2 | NA | CASSLERGNQPQHF
TRBJ1-1 | TRBV28 | NA | CASSPNPRSQGTNTEAFF
TRBJ2-6 | TRBV3-1/TRBV3-2 | NA | CASSQVFTGANVLTF
TRBJ1-1 | TRBV27 | NA | CASSFTGMNTEAFF
TRBJ1-1 | TRBV28 | TRBD1 | CASSITRGLTEAFF
TRBJ2-1 | TRBV28 | NA | CASSQQVFSEQFF
TRBJ2-7 | TRBV7-7 | NA | CASSLMEGNEQYF
TRBJ2-5 | TRBV9 | TRBD1 | CASSLRTGWETQYF
TRBJ1-1 | TRBV5-1 | TRBD1 | CASSLVGTAPSNTEAFF
TRBJ1-3 | TRBV5-5 | NA | CASSAWTAGNTIYF
TRBJ1-4 | TRBV4-1 | NA | CASSQRVSSPATNEKLFF
TRBJ2-2 | TRBV27 | TRBD1 | CASSTRTGATGELFF
TRBJ2-3 | TRBV27 | NA | CASFLTPFRTDTQYF
TRBJ1-3 | TRBV30 | NA | CAWSVQGNTIYF
TRBJ1-3 | TRBV19 | NA | CASSPRWRGATGNTIYF
TRBJ2-1 | TRBV25-1 | TRBD2 | CASSELAGGLHEQFF
TRBJ2-4 | TRBV6-1 | NA | CASSEGRGPHIQYF
TRBJ2-1 | TRBV7-9 | TRBD2 | CASSFSPGGQFF
TRBJ2-1 | TRBV9 | NA | CASSVSPQGNEQFF
TRBJ1-2 | TRBV14 | NA | CASSQNHPVREQGYTF